This TCR beta chain originates from a study of blood T cell repertoires in COVID-19. Sequencing was performed with immunoSEQ multiplex PCR; in TCRdb, only in-frame clones are kept and a portion is missing. The sample has around 200,000 clones; approximately 86% are singletons. V lost 0 bases to trimming and J lost 5 bases, with 9 bases between them. Germline V gene data show CDR1 as SGHDT and CDR2 as YYEEEE. The CDR3 totals 14 residues. The chain employs TRBV5-6 and TRBJ1-3; D may be TRBD1 (6 bases). The receptor's source is a man younger than 35 with acute COVID-19. Material for sequencing was PBMCs or T cells enriched from blood (not recorded which). The CDR3 DNA follows: TGTGCCAGCAGCTTGGGGGACACCCGAAACACCATATATTTT. Translated: CASSLGDTRNTIYF.